This TCR beta chain comes out of a study of Ad26.COV2.S vaccination and SARS-CoV-2 variants. Study information: Donor was in the COV1001 Ad26.COV2.S trial arm. General observations from the study: Breadth, reportedly substantial, characterized the spike-specific CD8+ and CD4+ T cell responses after vaccination.

The treatment denotes: about 20 received Ad26.COV2.S at low or high dose, single or two shots; about five received placebo; per-sample allocation not given. The samples were gathered on day 63 after the first injection of vaccine or placebo. Boston supplied an adult donor aged 18-55 years. Wuhan-strain spike was delivered by a replication-incompetent Ad26 vector. About this clone itself: What it binds is unknown.

Profiled with immunoSEQ multiplex PCR; TCRdb holds only in-frame clones, not every one. The sample has over 400,000 clones, around 90% seen once. Sequenced material: peripheral blood, taken in a trial of Ad26.COV2.S vaccine versus placebo. This TCR was recovered from a person aged 18 to 59 who received the Ad26.COV2.S COVID-19 vaccine or a placebo.

The CDR3 region is CATSRDAQGGSPLHF. The CDR3 coding sequence is TGTGCCACCAGCAGAGACGCGCAGGGGGGTTCACCCCTCCACTTT. The gene calls are TRBV15 and TRBJ1-6; 7 nucleotides align to TRBD1. Germline CDR1 reads LNHNV; CDR2 reads YYDKDF (reference sequence). V lost 0 bases and J lost 9; bases outside the gene matches: 5. CDR3 length equals 15 residues.